This TCR beta chain was captured in a study of blood T cell repertoires in COVID-19. Study-level background: Both acute and convalescent COVID-19 samples were obtained from the United States, Italy and Spain. PBMCs, B-cell-depleted T cells, or T cells were the source of the cDNA or gDNA that made up the material.

This CDR3 has 15 amino acids. V was pared by 0 bases and J by 0 bases, with 3 bases of the junction left unmatched. Germline values: CDR1 SGHDT, CDR2 YYEEEE. As handled by the study authors: Reference gene primer amplification yielded estimated nucleated cell counts. Clones were read by immunoSEQ multiplex PCR, and TCRdb kept only the in-frame ones, dropping some. D and trimming come from the DNA, and the V and J calls and clone size come from that table. Found here are 60,000 to 70,000 clones, about 91% of them singletons; the top ten hold around 12%. The TCR sequence derives from a human donor with active COVID-19. The donor label of this sample is uncertain. The chain combines TRBV5-6 with TRBJ2-7; 7 bases fit TRBD2. Material: peripheral blood. This CDR3 is CASSLGASGSYEQYF. Written as DNA, the CDR3 is TGTGCCAGCAGCTTGGGGGCTAGCGGCTCCTACGAGCAGTACTTC.